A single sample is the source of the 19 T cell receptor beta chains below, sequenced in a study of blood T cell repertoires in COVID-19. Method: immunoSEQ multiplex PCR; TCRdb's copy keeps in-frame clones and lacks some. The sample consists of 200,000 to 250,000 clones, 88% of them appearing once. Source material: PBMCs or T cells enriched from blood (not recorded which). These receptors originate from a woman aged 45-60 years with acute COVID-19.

For the CDR3, the DNA is TGTGCCAGCAGCTCGGGACAGGGGCAAGTCCCAGATACGCAGTATTTT. It translates to CASSSGQGQVPDTQYF. V is TRBV5-8 and J is TRBJ2-3; 10 positions agree with TRBD1. J gave up 4 bases and V 3 bases, and 8 bases lay outside the gene matches. This CDR3 is 16 amino acids long. Looked up from germline, CDR1 is SGHTS and CDR2 is YDEGEE.

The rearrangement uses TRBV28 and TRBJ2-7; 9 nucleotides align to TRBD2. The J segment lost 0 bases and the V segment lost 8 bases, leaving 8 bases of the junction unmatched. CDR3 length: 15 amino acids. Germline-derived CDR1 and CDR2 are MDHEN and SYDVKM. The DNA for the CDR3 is TGTGCCAGCCCCCCTAGCGGGGCCTTCTCCTACGAGCAGTACTTC. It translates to CASPPSGAFSYEQYF.

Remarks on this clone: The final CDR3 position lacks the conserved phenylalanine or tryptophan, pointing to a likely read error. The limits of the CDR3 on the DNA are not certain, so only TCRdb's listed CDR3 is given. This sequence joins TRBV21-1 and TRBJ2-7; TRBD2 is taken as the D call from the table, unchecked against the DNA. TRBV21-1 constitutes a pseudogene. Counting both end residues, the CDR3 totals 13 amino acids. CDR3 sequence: CASSNTRSRALAG.

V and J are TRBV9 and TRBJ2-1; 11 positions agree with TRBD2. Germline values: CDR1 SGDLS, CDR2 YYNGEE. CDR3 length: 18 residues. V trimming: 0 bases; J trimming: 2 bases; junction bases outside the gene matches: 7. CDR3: CASSVGLAGGRAYNEQFF. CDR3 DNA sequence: TGTGCCAGCAGCGTAGGCCTAGCGGGAGGTCGGGCCTACAATGAGCAGTTCTTC.

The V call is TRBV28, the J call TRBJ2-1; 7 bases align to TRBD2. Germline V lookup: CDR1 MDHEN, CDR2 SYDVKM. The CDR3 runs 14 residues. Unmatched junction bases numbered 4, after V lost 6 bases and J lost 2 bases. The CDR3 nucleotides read TGTGCCAGCAGCCTAGGGACTACCTACAATGAGCAGTTCTTC. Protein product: CASSLGTTYNEQFF.

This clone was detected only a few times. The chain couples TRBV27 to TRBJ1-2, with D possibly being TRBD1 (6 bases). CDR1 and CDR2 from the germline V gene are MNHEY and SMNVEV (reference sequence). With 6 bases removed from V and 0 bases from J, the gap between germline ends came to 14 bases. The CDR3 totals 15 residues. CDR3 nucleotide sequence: TGTGCCAGCAGCTATTCCAGGGGCCCTAACTATGGCTACACCTTC. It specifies CASSYSRGPNYGYTF.

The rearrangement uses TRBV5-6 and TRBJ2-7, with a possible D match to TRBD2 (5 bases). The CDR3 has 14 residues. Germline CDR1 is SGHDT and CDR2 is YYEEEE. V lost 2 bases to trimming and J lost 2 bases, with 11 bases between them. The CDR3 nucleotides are TGTGCCAGCAGCTTAGGGCGGGTTACCTACGAGCAGTACTTC. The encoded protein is CASSLGRVTYEQYF.

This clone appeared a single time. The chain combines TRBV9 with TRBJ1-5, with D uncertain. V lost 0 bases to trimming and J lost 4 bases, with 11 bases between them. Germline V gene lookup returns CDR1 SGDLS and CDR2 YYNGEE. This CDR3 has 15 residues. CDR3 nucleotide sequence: TGTGCCAGCAGCGTAGACTGGCGGAAAAATCAGCCCCAGCATTTT. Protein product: CASSVDWRKNQPQHF.

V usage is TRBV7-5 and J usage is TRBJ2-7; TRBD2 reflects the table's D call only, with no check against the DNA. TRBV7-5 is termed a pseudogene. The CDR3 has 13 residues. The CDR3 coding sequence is TGTGTAGATAATAGGACTAGCGGATACGAGCAGTACTTC. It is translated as CVDNRTSGYEQYF.

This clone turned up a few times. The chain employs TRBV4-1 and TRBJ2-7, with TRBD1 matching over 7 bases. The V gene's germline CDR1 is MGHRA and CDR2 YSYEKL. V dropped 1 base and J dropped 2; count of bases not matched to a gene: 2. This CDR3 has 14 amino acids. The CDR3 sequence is CASSQGDRPYEQYF. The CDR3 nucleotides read TGCGCCAGCAGCCAAGGGGACAGACCCTACGAGCAGTACTTC.

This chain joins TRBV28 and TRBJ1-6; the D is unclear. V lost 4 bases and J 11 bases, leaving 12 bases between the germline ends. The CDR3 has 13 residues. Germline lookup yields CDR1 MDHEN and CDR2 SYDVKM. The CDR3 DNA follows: TGTGCCAGCAGTTCCCCTAGACTGACACCCCTCCACTTT. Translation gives CASSSPRLTPLHF.

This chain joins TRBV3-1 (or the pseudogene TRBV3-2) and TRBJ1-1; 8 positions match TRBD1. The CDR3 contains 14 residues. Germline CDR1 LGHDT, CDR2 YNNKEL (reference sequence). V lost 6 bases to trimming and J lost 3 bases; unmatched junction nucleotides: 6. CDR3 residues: CASRRTGKDTEAFF. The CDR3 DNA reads TGTGCCAGCAGAAGGACAGGGAAGGACACTGAAGCTTTCTTT.

The CDR3: CASSLEQGSFEKLFF. CDR3 in DNA: TGCGCCAGCAGCTTGGAACAGGGAAGTTTTGAAAAACTGTTTTTT. This rearrangement joins TRBV5-1 to TRBJ1-4, with D perhaps matching TRBD1 (6 bases). CDR1 SGHRS and CDR2 YFSETQ come from the germline V gene. The length of the CDR3 is 15 residues. V lost 0 bases, J lost 7 bases, and 13 bases lay in between.

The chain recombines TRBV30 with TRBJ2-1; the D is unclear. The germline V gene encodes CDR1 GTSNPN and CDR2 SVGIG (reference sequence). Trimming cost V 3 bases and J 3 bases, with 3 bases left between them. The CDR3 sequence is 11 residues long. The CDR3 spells CAWSIYNEQFF. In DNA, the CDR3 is TGTGCCTGGAGCATCTACAATGAGCAGTTCTTC.

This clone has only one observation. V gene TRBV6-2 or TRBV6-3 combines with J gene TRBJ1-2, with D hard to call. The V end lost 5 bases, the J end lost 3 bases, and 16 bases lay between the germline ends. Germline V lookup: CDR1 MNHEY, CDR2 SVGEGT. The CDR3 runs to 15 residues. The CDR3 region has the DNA TGTGCCAGCAGTCTCCGATCAGATGCCCACTATGGCTACACCTTC. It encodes CASSLRSDAHYGYTF.

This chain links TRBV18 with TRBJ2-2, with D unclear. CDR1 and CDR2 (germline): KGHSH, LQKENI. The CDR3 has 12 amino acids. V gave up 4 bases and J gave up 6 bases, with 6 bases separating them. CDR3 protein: CASSLESGELFF. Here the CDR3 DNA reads TGTGCCAGCTCACTAGAGTCCGGGGAGCTGTTTTTT. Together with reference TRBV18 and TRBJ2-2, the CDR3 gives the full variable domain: NAGVMQNPRHLVRRRGQEARLRCSPMKGHSHVYWYRQLPEEGLKFMVYLQKENIIDESGMPKERFSAEFPKEGPSILRIQQVVRGDSAAYFCASSLESGELFFGEGSRLTVL.

CDR3 coding DNA: TGTGCCAGTAGTATAGGACAGGGAGCGGGTGAGCAGTTCTTC. This sequence encodes CASSIGQGAGEQFF. The chain links TRBV19 to TRBJ2-1; tentatively, D is TRBD1 (7 bases). From germline, CDR1 is LNHDA and CDR2 SQIVND (reference sequence). The CDR3 runs to 14 residues. Trimming removed 1 base at V and 9 bases at J, with 13 bases between.

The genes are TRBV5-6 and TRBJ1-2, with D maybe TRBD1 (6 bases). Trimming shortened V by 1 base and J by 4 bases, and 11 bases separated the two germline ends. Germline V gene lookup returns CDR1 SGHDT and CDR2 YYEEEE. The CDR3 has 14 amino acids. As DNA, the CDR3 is TGTGCCAGCAGCTTGCATGGGGGCGGCTATGGCTACACCTTC. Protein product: CASSLHGGGYGYTF.

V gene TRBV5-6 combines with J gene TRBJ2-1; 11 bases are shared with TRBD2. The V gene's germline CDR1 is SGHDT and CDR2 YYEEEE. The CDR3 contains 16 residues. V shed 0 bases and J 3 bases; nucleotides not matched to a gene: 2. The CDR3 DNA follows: TGTGCCAGCAGCTTGGGACTAGCGGGATTCTACAATGAGCAGTTCTTC. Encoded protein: CASSLGLAGFYNEQFF.